This TCR beta chain was recovered during a study of Ad26.COV2.S vaccination and SARS-CoV-2 variants. The CDR3 is 15 amino acids. Trimming at V came to 4 bases and at J to 9 bases, leaving 14 bases not matched to a gene. Germline V gene data show CDR1 as MDHEN and CDR2 as SYDVKM. Sample treatment: some 20 received Ad26.COV2.S at low or high dose, single or two shots; 5 received placebo; per-sample allocation not given. Sampling was performed 63 days after the first vaccine or placebo injection. The donor's status was that of an adult aged 18-55 years in Boston. The assay was immunoSEQ multiplex PCR, and TCRdb's table has in-frame clones only and misses some. Seen here are approximately 460,000 clones, roughly 87% observed once, and the top ten hold about 1.5%.

This receptor was identified in a person between 18 and 59 years old who received the Ad26.COV2.S COVID-19 vaccine or a placebo. The material sequenced was peripheral blood, taken in a trial of Ad26.COV2.S vaccine versus placebo. The chain joins TRBV28 to TRBJ2-7; 8 bases are a match to TRBD2. CDR3 loop: CASSSSPAGAPRQYF. For the CDR3, the DNA is TGTGCCAGCAGTTCTTCCCCAGCGGGGGCCCCACGGCAGTACTTC.